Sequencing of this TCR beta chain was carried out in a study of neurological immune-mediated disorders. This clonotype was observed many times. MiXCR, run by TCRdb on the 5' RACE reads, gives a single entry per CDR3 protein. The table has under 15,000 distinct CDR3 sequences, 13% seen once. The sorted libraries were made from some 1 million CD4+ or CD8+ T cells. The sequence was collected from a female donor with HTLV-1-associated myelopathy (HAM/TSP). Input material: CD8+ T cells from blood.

The CDR3: CASSGDQIYNEQFF. Here the CDR3 DNA reads TGCGCCAGCAGCGGTGACCAGATCTACAATGAGCAGTTCTTC. This chain joins TRBV5-1 and TRBJ2-1; D remains ambiguous. The CDR3 extends over 14 amino acids. Trimming removed 4 bases from V and 3 bases from J, with 11 bases in between. Germline lookup yields CDR1 SGHRS and CDR2 YFSETQ.